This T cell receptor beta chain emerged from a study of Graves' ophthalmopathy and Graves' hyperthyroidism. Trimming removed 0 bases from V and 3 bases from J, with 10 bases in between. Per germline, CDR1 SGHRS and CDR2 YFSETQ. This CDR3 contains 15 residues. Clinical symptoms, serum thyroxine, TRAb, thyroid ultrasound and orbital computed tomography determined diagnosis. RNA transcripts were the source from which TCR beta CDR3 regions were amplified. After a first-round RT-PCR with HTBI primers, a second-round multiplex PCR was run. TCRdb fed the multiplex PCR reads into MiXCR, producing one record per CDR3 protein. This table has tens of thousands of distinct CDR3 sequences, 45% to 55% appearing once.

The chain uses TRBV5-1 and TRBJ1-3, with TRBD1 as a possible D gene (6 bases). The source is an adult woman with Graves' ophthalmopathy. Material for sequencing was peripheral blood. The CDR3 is CASSLGGDNGNTIYF. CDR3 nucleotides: TGCGCCAGCAGCTTGGGTGGGGACAATGGAAACACCATATATTTT.